This T cell receptor (beta chain) was captured in a study of shared clonotypes between healthy human individuals (dated by TCRdb to the early 2020s). Broadly, across the study: The cohort included three men and a couple of women between 18 and 49 years of age. For each donor, three plates each were used for CD4 naive and CD4 memory, two plates were used for CD8 naive, and one plate was used for CD8 memory. The study deeply sequenced blood TCR repertoires of five healthy adults to estimate repertoire size and the extent of clonotype sharing between individuals. Libraries were prepared and TCR repertoires were sequenced by different laboratories using diverse techniques, in order to increase sequencing depth and limit assay-specific biases. Between about 0.85 and 8.9 billion PBMCs per donor were obtained by leukapheresis. Overall study results and their limits: Only blood was sampled, and tissue TCR repertoires likely differ from those in blood. Pairwise subsampling indicated that sequencing depth was expected to affect the degree of clonotype sharing among donors. When several donors were compared, the shared fraction of clonotypes was roughly 4.8% for naive CD4, around 3.6% for naive CD8, 2% to 2.5% for memory CD4, and roughly 0.43% for memory CD8. The genetic and exposure-history diversity represented was limited by the small number of donors. Rarefaction of sorted-subset datasets indicated incomplete sequencing despite the large sequencing depth. Estimated clonotype richness was generally larger for naive than for memory subsets. Clonotypes shared by all four sorted-subset donors showed higher generation probabilities than non-shared clonotypes.

Comments on this clone: What this receptor recognizes is not known. No quality values exist for individual bases; no much larger clone is one base distant.

Using the deep immunoSEQ assay, multiplex PCR amplified TCR CDR3 regions from genomic DNA. Extracted genomic DNA from each cell subset was spread evenly across all wells of several immunoSEQ 96-well plates, with each plate serving as a replicate. For sorted subsets, each replicate PCR was loaded with 150 to 250 ng genomic DNA, equivalent to some 27,000 T cell genomes. Purified libraries were quantified with a Qubit 3.0 fluorometer, sized on a Bioanalyzer 2100, and re-quantified with the KAPA Library Quantification kit. Every immunoSEQ 96-well plate was sequenced on a dedicated single-read 150-cycle Illumina NextSeq 550 flow cell. Per the original workflow: Because the immunoSEQ output held only junctional sequences and lacked quality scores, the filtering could not match the filtering applied to full-length reads. To assign V/J genes and CDR3, sequences were annotated against IMGT germline references using PyIR, a Python wrapper for IgBLAST v1.9. Reads were removed for weak V/J assignments (E-value above 1e-6), missing CDR3, stop codons, out-of-frame junctions, or ambiguous translated residues. A V3J clonotype was defined by an identical inferred V gene, J gene, and CDR3 amino acid sequence. Percentage overlap between repertoires was calculated by dividing the number of shared unique clonotypes by the size of the smaller repertoire. Repertoire richness was assessed with RTK rarefaction, the Chao1 estimator, and Recon v2.1 estimates of unobserved clonotypes. For all TCRbeta clonotypes obtained by the gDNA method from four donors, generation probabilities were computed with OLGA. TCRdb re-hosts the immuneACCESS table, in-frame sequences only. Its copies lack some clones; in the studies checked, an unresolved V gene accounts for under half of them, and the cause for the rest is not known. V and J calls and clone size are given by that table; D and trimming were obtained from the DNA. The sample has roughly 2,300,000 clones on record, 92% of them singletons. The ten largest clones represent 0.37% of the sample.

The germline V gene gives CDR1 as SGHNT and CDR2 as YENEEA. CDR3 length: 12 amino acids, cysteine to phenylalanine. This entry keeps only the CDR3 DNA: 36 bases, framed from base 1. Relative to germline, V is 6 bases shorter and J is 3 bases shorter, with 8 bases between their ends. Donors were healthy HIV-negative adults with no recently reported acute infections or vaccinations. Only Caucasian adults living in Nashville, Tennessee, USA were represented among the donors. CD4+ T cells were enriched by magnetic negative selection; naive cells were then positively selected on CD45RA, and the negative fraction formed the memory subset. Blood was collected by leukapheresis, and PBMCs were isolated by Ficoll-Histopaque density gradient centrifugation and then cryopreserved in liquid nitrogen vapor phase. Analytical flow cytometry was used to check the purity and quantity of each magnetically sorted T cell population. Genomic DNA was isolated from every sorted fraction and measured by UV absorbance on a Nanodrop 2000c.

The receptor comes from a man aged 18 to 30 in good health. Some clones in this sample may be carry-over from other donors' samples. Sequencing was carried out using naive CD4+ T cells from PBMCs. Reading the label with the study, this specimen's cell subset or site is: CD45RA+ positively selected. The chain was built from TRBV11-3 and TRBJ1-1; 5 matching bases give a weak D call of TRBD1. The DNA is as follows: TGTGCCAGCAGTCAGGGTTACACTGAAGCTTTCTTT. Its protein is CASSQGYTEAFF. Where the CDR3 stops, the reference TRBV11-3 and TRBJ1-1 genes take over; the full variable domain is EAGVVQSPRYKIIEKKQPVAFWCNPISGHNTLYWYLQNLGQGPELLIRYENEEAVDDSQLPKDRFSAERLKGVDSTLKIQPAELGDSAVYLCASSQGYTEAFFGQGTRLTVV.